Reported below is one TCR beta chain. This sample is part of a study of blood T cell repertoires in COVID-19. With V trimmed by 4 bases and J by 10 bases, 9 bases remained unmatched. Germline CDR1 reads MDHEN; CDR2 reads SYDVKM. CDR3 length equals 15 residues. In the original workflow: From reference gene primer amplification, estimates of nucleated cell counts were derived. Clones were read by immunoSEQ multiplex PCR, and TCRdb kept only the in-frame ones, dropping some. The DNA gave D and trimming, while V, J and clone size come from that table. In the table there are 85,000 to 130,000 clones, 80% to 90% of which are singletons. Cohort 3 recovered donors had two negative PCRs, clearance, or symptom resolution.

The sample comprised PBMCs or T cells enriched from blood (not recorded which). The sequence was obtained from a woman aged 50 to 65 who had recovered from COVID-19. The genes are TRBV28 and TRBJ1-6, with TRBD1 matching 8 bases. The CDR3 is CASSSSGGKESPLHF. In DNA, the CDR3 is TGTGCCAGCAGTTCCTCAGGGGGCAAGGAATCACCCCTCCACTTT.